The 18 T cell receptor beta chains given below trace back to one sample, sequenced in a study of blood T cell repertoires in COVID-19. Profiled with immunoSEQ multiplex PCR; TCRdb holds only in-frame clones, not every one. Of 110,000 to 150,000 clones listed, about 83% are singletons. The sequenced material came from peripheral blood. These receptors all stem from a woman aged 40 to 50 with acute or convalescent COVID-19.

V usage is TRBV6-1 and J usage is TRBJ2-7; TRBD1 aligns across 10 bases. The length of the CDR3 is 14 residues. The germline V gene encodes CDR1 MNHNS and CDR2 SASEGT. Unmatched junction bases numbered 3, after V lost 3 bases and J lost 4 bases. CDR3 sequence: CASSEPGQGYEQYF. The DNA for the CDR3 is TGTGCCAGCAGTGAGCCGGGACAGGGGTACGAGCAGTACTTC.

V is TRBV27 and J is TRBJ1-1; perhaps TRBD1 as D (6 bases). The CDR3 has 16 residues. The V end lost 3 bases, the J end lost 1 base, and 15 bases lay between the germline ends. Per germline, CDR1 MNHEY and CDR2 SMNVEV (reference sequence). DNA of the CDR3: TGTGCCAGCAGTTTCTCGGGGGGCTGGACGAACACTGAAGCTTTCTTT. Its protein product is CASSFSGGWTNTEAFF.

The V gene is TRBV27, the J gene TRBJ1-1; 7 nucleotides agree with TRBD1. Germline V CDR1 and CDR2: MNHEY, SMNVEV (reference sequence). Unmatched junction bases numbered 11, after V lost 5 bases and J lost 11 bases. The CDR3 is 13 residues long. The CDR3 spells CASSLTGVGPAFF. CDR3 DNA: TGTGCCAGCAGTCTTACAGGGGTCGGGCCGGCTTTCTTT.

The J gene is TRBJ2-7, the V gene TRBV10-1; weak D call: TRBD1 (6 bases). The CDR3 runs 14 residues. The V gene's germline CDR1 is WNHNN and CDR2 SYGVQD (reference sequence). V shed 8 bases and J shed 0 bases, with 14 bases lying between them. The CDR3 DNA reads TGCGCCAGCCGTAAACAGGGAAGCTCCTACGAGCAGTACTTC. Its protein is CASRKQGSSYEQYF.

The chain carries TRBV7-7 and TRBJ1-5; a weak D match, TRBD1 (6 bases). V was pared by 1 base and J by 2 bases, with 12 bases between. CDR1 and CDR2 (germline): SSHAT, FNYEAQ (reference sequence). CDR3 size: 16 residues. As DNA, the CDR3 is TGTGCCAGCAGCTTAGGTACGGGACAAGGCAATCAGCCCCAGCATTTT. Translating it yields CASSLGTGQGNQPQHF.

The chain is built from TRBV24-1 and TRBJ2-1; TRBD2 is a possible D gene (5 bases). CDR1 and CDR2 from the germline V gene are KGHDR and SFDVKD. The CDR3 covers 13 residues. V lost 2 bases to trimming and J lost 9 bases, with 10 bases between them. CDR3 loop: CATSDSLAVEQFF. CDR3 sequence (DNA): TGTGCCACCAGTGATTCCCTAGCTGTTGAGCAGTTCTTC.

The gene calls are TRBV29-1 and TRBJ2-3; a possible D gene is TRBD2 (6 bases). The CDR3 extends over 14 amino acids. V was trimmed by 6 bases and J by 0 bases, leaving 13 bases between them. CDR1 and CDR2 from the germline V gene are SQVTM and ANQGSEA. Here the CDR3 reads CSVGRDGSTDTQYF. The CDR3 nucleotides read TGCAGCGTCGGGCGGGACGGGAGCACAGATACGCAGTATTTT.

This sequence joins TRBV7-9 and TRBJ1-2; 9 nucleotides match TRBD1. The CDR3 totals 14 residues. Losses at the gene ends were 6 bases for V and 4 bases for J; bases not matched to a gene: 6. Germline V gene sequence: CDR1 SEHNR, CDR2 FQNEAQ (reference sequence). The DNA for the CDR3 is TGTGCCAGCAGACCGACAGGGGGGGTCTATGGCTACACCTTC. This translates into CASRPTGGVYGYTF.

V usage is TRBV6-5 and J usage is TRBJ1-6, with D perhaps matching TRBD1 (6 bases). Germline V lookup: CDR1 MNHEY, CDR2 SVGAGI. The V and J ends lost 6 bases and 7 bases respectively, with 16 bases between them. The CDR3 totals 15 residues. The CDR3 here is CASSVNRARNSPLHF. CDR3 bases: TGTGCCAGCAGCGTGAACAGGGCTCGCAATTCACCCCTCCACTTT.

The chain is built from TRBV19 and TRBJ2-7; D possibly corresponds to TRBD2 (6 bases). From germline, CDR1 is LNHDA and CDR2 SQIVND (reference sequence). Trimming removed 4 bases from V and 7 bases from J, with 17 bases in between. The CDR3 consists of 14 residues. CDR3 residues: CASSRQGGVGEQYF. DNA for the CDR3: TGTGCCAGTAGTAGGCAGGGAGGCGTGGGGGAGCAGTACTTC.

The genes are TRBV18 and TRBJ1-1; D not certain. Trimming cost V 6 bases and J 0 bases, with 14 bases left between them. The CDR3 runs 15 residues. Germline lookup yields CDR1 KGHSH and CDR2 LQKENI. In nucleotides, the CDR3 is TGTGCCAGCTCCAGGTCCGCACCCATGAACACTGAAGCTTTCTTT. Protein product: CASSRSAPMNTEAFF.

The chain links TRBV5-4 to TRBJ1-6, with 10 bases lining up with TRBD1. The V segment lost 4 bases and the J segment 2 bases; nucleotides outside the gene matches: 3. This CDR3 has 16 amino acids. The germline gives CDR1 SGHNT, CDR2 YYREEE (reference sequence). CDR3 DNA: TGTGCCAGCAGCCCCGGACAGGGGGCCTATAATTCACCCCTCCACTTT. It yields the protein CASSPGQGAYNSPLHF.

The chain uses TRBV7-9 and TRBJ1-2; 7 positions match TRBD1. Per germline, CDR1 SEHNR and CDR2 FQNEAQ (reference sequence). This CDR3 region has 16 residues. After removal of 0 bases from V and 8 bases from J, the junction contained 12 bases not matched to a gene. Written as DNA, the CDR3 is TGTGCCAGCAGCTTAGCGGGTCAGGACAGGAGCCGCGGCTACACCTTC. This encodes CASSLAGQDRSRGYTF.

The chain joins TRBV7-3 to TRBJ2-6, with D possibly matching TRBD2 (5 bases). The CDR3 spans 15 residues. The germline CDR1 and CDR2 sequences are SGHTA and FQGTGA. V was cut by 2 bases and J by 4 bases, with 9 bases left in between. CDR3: CASSLGGSGANVLTF. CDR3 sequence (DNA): TGTGCCAGCAGCTTAGGCGGGTCCGGGGCCAACGTCCTGACTTTC.

The CDR3 DNA reads TGTGCCAGTAGGTCGCACGGACAGGGAGGGATAGATACGCAGTATTTT. Translated: CASRSHGQGGIDTQYF. The V gene is TRBV19, the J gene TRBJ2-3; D may be TRBD1 (8 bases). Looked up from germline, CDR1 is LNHDA and CDR2 is SQIVND (reference sequence). Between the trimmed V and J ends, which lost 6 bases and 5 bases, there was a span of 21 bases. This CDR3 spans 16 amino acids.

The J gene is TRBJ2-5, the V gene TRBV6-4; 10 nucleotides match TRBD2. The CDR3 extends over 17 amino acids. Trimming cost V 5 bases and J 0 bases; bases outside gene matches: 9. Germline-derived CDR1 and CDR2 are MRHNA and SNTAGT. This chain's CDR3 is CASSRTSGDSYQETQYF. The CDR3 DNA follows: TGTGCCAGCAGTCGGACTAGCGGAGATTCATACCAAGAGACCCAGTACTTC.

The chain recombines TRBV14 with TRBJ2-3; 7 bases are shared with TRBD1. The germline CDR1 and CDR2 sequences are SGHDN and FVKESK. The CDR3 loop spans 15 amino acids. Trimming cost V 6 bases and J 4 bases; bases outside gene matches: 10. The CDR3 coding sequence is TGTGCCAGCAGGCCCGTGAGGGGGCCTGCAGATACGCAGTATTTT. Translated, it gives CASRPVRGPADTQYF.

The CDR3 coding sequence is TGCGCCAGCAGCCAAAGGGGTGGAAACACCATATATTTT. Translated: CASSQRGGNTIYF. The genes are TRBV4-1 and TRBJ1-3; weak D call: TRBD1 (5 bases). Germline V gene lookup returns CDR1 MGHRA and CDR2 YSYEKL. This CDR3 has 13 amino acids. Trimming took off 2 bases at V and 3 bases at J, with 5 bases between the two ends.